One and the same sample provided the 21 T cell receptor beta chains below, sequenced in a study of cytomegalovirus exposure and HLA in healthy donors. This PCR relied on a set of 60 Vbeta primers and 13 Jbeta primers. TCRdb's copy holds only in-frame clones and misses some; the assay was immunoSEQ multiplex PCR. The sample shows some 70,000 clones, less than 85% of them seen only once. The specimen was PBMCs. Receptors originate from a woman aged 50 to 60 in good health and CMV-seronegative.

The chain's CDR3 is CASSKGTGYQVNTEAFF. The CDR3, as DNA: TGTGCCAGTAGTAAGGGGACAGGTTACCAGGTGAACACTGAAGCTTTCTTT. V is TRBV19 and J is TRBJ1-1; the match to TRBD1 covers 8 bases. The CDR3 is 17 residues long. Germline values: CDR1 LNHDA, CDR2 SQIVND (reference sequence). Losses at the gene ends were 4 bases for V and 0 bases for J; bases not matched to a gene: 10. Full variable domain (rest looked up from reference TRBV19 and TRBJ1-1): DGGITQSPKYLFRKEGQNVTLSCEQNLNHDAMYWYRQDPGQGLRLIYYSQIVNDFQKGDIAEGYSVSREKKESFPLTVTSAQKNPTAFYLCASSKGTGYQVNTEAFFGQGTRLTVV.

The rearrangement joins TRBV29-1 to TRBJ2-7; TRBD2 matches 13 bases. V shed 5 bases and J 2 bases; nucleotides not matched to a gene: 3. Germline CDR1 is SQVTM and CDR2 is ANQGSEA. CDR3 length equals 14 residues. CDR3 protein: CSVLGTSGAYEQYF. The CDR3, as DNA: TGCAGCGTTCTAGGGACTAGCGGGGCCTACGAGCAGTACTTC.

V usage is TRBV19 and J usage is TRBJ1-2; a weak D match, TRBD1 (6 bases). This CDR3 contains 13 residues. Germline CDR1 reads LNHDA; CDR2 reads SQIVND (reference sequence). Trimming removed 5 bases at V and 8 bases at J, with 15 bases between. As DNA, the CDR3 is TGTGCCAGTAGTCCTAGGGGACAATCCGGCTACACCTTC. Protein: CASSPRGQSGYTF.

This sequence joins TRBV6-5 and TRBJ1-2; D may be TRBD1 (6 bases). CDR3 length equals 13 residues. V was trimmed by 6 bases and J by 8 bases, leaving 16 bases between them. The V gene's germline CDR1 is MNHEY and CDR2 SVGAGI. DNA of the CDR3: TGTGCCAGCAGAGAACAGGGATTTGAGGGCTACACCTTC. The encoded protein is CASREQGFEGYTF.

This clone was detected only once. CDR3 nucleotides: TGTGCCAGCAGTCCCCAGCGGGTTAGCACAGATACGCAGTATTTT. It encodes CASSPQRVSTDTQYF. V gene TRBV7-2 combines with J gene TRBJ2-3, with D tentatively TRBD2 (6 bases). This CDR3 comprises 15 residues. The germline V and J ends were trimmed by 6 bases and 0 bases, with 13 bases remaining between them. Germline V lookup: CDR1 SGHTA, CDR2 FQGNSA.

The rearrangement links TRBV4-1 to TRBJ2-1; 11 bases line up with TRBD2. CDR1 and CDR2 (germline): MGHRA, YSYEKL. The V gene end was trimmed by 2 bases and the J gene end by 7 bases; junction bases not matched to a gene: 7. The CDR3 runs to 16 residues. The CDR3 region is CASSQTGLAVPNEQFF. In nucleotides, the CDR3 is TGCGCCAGCAGCCAAACGGGACTAGCGGTCCCTAATGAGCAGTTCTTC.

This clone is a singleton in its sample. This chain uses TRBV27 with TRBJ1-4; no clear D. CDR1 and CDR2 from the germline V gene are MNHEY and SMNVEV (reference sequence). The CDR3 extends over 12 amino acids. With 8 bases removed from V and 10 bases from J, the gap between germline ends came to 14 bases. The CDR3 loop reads CASGNSRGKLFF. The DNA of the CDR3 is TGTGCCAGCGGAAACAGCCGGGGAAAACTGTTTTTT.

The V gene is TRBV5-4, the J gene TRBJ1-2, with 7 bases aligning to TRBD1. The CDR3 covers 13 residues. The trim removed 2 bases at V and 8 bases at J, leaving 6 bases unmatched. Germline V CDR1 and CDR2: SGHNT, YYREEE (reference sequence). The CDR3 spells CASSLTGVEGYTF. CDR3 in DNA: TGTGCCAGCAGCTTAACAGGGGTAGAGGGCTACACCTTC.

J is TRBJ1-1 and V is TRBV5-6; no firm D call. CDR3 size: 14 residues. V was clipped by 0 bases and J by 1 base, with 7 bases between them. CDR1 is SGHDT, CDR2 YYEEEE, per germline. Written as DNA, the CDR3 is TGTGCCAGCAGCTTGGACGAGAAGAACACTGAAGCTTTCTTT. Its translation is CASSLDEKNTEAFF.

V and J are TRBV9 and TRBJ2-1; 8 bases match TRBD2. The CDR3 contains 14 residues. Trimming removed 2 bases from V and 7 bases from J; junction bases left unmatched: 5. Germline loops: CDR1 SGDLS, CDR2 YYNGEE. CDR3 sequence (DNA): TGTGCCAGCAGCGTGCGGGGGGAGAGGAATGAGCAGTTCTTC. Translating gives CASSVRGERNEQFF.

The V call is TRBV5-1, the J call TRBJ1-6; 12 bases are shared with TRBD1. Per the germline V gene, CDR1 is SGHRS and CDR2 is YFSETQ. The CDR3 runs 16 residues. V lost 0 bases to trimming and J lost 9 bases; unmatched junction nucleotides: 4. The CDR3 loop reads CASSLEGTGGLSPLHF. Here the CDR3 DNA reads TGCGCCAGCAGCTTGGAAGGGACAGGGGGCCTTTCACCCCTCCACTTT.

The CDR3 sequence: CASSSGQGTGELFF. The CDR3 coding sequence is TGCGCCAGCAGTTCTGGACAGGGTACCGGGGAGCTGTTTTTT. V usage is TRBV5-1 and J usage is TRBJ2-2, with TRBD1 matching 8 bases. The CDR3 is 14 residues long. Germline loops: CDR1 SGHRS, CDR2 YFSETQ. Losses at the gene ends were 5 bases for V and 5 bases for J; bases not matched to a gene: 5.

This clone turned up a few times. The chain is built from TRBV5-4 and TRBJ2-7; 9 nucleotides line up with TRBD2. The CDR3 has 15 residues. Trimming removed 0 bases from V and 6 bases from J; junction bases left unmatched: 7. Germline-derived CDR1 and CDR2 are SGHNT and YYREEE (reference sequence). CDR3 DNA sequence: TGTGCCAGCAGCTTGGCACGGGCGGGAGGGAGCGAGCAGTACTTC. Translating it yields CASSLARAGGSEQYF.

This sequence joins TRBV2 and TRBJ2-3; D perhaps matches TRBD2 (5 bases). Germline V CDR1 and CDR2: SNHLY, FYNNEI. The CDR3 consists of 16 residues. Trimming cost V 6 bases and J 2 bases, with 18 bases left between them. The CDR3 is CASRRVRESATDTQYF. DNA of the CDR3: TGTGCCAGCAGGAGGGTTCGGGAATCGGCCACAGATACGCAGTATTTT.

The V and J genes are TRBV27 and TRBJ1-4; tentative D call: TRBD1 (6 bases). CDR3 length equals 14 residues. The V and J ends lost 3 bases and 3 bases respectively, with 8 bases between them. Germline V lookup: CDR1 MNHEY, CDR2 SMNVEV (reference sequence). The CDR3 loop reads CASSLRTANEKLFF. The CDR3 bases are TGTGCCAGCAGTTTGAGGACAGCTAATGAAAAACTGTTTTTT. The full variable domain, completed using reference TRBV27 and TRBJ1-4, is EAQVTQNPRYLITVTGKKLTVTCSQNMNHEYMSWYRQDPGLGLRQIYYSMNVEVTDKGDVPEGYKVSRKEKRNFPLILESPSPNQTSLYFCASSLRTANEKLFFGSGTQLSVL.

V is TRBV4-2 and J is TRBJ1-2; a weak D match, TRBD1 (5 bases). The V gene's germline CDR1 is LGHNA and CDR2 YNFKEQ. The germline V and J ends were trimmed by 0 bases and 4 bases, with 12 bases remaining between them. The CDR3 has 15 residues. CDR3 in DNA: TGTGCCAGCAGCCAAGATCTCGGGGGAACCTATGGCTACACCTTC. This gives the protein CASSQDLGGTYGYTF.

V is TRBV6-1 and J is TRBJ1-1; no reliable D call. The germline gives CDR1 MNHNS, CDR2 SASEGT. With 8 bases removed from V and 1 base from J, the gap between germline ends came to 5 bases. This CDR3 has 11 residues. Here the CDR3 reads CASGRNTEAFF. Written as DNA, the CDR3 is TGTGCCAGCGGCCGGAACACTGAAGCTTTCTTT.

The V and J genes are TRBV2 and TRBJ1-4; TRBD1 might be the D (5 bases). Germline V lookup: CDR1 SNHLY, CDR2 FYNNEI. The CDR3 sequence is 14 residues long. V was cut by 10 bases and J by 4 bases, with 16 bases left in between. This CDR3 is CATRTSTFNEKLFF. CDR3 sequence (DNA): TGTGCCACCAGGACATCGACCTTTAATGAAAAACTGTTTTTT.

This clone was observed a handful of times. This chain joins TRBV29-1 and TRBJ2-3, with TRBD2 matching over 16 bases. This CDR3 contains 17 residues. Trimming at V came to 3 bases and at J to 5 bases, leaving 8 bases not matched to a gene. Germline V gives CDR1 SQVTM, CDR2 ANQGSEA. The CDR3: CSVEWGGLAGGQDTQYF. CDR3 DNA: TGCAGCGTTGAGTGGGGGGGACTAGCGGGAGGGCAAGATACGCAGTATTTT.

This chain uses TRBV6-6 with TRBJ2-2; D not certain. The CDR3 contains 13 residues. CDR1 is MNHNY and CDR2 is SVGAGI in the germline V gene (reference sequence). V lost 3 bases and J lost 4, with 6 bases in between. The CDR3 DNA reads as TGTGCCAGCAGTTATCAGGTCACCGGGGAGCTGTTTTTT. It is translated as CASSYQVTGELFF.

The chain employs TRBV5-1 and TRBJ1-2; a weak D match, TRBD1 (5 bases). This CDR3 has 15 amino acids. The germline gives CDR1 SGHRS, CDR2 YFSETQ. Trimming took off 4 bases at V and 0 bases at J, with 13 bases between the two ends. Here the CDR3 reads CASSNRGAANYGYTF. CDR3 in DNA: TGCGCCAGCAGCAACCGCGGGGCAGCTAACTATGGCTACACCTTC.